This entry is about one TCR beta chain. The antigen is not known. It may be a read error: a sequence one base away is much more abundant. Every participating donor contributed roughly 10 milliliters of peripheral blood through a draw. Total RNA, at least 6 micrograms per sample, was extracted from PBMCs. The second PCR ran roughly 6 to 12 cycles with a sample-barcoded 5' primer and J-beta primers. Each CDR3 protein is one row after TCRdb ran MiXCR on the 5' RACE reads. In the table there are 750,000 to 1,000,000 distinct CDR3 sequences, roughly 29% of which are singletons. The CDR3 is made up of 11 amino acids. CDR1 is DFQATT and CDR2 is SNEGSKA in the germline V gene (reference sequence). The data are from a study of blood T cells in healthy people across ages. Study-wide results and caveats: Considered underestimates were the diversity estimates obtained from one million T cells. Lack of knowledge of donor CMV status possibly confounded expanded clonotype changes.

These data were also filed under a second study, of T cells of mothers and their children.

Sequencing was carried out using blood. The chain recombines TRBV20-1 with TRBJ2-5; D not certain. The receptor was isolated from a woman aged 40-49 years in good health. CDR3 in amino acids: CRDRLGETQYF. The CDR3 region has the DNA TGCAGGGATAGACTCGGAGAGACCCAGTACTTC.